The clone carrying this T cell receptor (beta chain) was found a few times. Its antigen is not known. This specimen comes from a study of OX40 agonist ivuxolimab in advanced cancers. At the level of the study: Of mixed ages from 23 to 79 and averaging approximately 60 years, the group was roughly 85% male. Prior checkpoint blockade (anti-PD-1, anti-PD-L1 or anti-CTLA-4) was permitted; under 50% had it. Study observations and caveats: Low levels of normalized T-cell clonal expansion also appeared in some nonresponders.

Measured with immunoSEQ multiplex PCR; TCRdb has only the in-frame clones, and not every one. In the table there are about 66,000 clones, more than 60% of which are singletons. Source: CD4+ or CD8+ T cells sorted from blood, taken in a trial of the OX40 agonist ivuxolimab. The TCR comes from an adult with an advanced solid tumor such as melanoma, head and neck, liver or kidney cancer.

DNA of the CDR3: TGCGCCAGCAGCCCTGCGACTGCGGGAGTAGTAGATACGCAGTATTTT. This translates into CASSPATAGVVDTQYF. The chain has TRBV5-1 and TRBJ2-3; TRBD2 matches at 7 bases. This CDR3 is built from 16 residues. The V gene end was trimmed by 4 bases and the J gene end by 5 bases; junction bases not matched to a gene: 13. The germline V gene encodes CDR1 SGHRS and CDR2 YFSETQ.